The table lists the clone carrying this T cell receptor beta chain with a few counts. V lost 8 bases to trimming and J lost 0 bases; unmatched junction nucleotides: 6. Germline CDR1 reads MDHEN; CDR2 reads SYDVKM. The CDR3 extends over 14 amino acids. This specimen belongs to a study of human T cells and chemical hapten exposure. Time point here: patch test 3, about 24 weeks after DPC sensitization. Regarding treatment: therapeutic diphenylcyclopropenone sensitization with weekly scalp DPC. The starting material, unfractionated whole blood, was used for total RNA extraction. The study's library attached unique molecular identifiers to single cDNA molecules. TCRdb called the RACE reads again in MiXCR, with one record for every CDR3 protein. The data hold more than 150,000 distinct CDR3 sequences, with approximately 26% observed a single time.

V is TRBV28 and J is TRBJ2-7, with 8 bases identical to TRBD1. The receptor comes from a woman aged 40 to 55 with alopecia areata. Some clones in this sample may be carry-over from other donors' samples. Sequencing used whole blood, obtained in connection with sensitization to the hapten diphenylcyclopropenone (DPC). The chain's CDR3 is CASGLGTGSYEQYF. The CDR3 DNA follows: TGTGCCAGCGGTCTGGGGACAGGCTCCTACGAGCAGTACTTC.